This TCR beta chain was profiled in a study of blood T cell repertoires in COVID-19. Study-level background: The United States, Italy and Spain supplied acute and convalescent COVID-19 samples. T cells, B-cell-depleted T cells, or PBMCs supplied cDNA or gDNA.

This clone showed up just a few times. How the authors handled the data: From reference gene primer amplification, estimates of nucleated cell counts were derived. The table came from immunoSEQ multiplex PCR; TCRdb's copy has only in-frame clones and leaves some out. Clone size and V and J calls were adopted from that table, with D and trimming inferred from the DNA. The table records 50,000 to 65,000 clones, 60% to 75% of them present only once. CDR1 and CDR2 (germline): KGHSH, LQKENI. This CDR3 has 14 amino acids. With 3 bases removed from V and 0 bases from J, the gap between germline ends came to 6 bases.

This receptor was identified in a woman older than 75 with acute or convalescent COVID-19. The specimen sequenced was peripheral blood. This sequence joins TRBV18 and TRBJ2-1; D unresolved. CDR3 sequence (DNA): TGTGCCAGCTCACCTGATAGCTCCTACAATGAGCAGTTCTTC. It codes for CASSPDSSYNEQFF.